These 5 T cell receptor beta chains share one sample of origin, sequenced in a study of blood T cell repertoires in COVID-19. Generated by immunoSEQ multiplex PCR, the TCRdb table keeps only in-frame clones and is missing some. The table records some 260,000 clones, approximately 86% of them present only once. The specimen sequenced was peripheral blood. Receptors were obtained from a human donor in a cohort sampled during active COVID-19.

The chain is built from TRBV3-1 (or the pseudogene TRBV3-2) and TRBJ2-7; TRBD2 is a possible D gene (5 bases). The CDR3 covers 13 residues. Looked up from germline, CDR1 is LGHDT and CDR2 is YNNKEL (reference sequence). The CDR3 DNA is TGTGCTCCCCCGGGCCAGTCCGGGAACGAGCAGTACTTC. This encodes CAPPGQSGNEQYF.

The chain carries TRBV6-2 or TRBV6-3 and TRBJ1-1; 7 positions match TRBD1. CDR3 length: 12 residues. Germline V gene data show CDR1 as MNHEY and CDR2 as SVGEGT. V shed 4 bases and J 11 bases; nucleotides not matched to a gene: 7. CDR3 DNA sequence: TGTGCCAGCAGTTGGGGGACAGCGGGTGCTTTCTTT. Translated, it gives CASSWGTAGAFF.

The chain carries TRBV27 and TRBJ2-1, with TRBD2 matching over 12 bases. Germline V gives CDR1 MNHEY, CDR2 SMNVEV (reference sequence). This CDR3 is 15 amino acids long. Losses at the gene ends were 5 bases for V and 12 bases for J; bases not matched to a gene: 11. CDR3 nucleotides: TGTGCCAGCAGTCCGCGACTAGCGGGGGTTCTCGTGCAGTTCTTC. It specifies CASSPRLAGVLVQFF.

This chain joins TRBV28 and TRBJ2-3; TRBD2 aligns across 10 bases. The germline gives CDR1 MDHEN, CDR2 SYDVKM. There are 16 residues in the CDR3. The V gene end was trimmed by 4 bases and the J gene end by 2 bases; junction bases not matched to a gene: 6. CDR3 in amino acids: CASSSQRGGYTDTQYF. CDR3 nucleotide sequence: TGTGCCAGCAGTTCACAGCGGGGGGGCTACACAGATACGCAGTATTTT.

The gene calls are TRBV5-1 and TRBJ1-6; the D is unclear. The V gene lost 4 bases and the J gene lost 3 bases, with 11 bases spanning the gap. Germline V gives CDR1 SGHRS, CDR2 YFSETQ. The CDR3 sequence is 15 residues long. This CDR3 reads CASSVDSGYNSPLHF. CDR3 sequence (DNA): TGCGCCAGCAGCGTGGACTCGGGCTATAATTCACCCCTCCACTTT.